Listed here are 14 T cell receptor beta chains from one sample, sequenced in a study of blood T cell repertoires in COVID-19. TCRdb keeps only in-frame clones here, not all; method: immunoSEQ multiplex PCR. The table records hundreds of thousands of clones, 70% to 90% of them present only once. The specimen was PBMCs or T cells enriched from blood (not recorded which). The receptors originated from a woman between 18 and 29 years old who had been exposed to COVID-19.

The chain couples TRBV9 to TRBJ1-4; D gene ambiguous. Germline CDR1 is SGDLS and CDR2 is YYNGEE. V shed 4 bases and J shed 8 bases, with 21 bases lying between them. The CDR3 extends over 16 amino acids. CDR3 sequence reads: CASSPGKAGGGEKLFF. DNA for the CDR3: TGTGCCAGCAGCCCCGGGAAGGCAGGCGGCGGGGAAAAACTGTTTTTT.

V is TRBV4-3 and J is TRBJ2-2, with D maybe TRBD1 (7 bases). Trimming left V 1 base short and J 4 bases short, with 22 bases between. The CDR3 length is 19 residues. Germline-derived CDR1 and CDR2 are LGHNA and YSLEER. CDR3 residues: CASSQVVGGGGRSTGELFF. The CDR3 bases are TGCGCCAGCAGCCAAGTCGTGGGTGGAGGGGGCAGGAGCACCGGGGAGCTGTTTTTT.

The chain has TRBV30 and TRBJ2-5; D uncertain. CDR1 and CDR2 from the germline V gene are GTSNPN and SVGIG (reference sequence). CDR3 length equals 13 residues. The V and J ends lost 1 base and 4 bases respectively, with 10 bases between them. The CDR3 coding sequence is TGTGCCTGGAGTGCAGCTCAGCGAGAGACCCAGTACTTC. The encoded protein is CAWSAAQRETQYF.

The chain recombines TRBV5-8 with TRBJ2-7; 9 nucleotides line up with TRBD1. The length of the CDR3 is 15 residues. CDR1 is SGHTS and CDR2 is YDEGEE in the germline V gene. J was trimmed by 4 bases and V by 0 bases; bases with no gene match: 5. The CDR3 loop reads CASSLEATGGYEQYF. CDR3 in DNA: TGTGCCAGCAGCTTGGAGGCGACAGGGGGATACGAGCAGTACTTC.

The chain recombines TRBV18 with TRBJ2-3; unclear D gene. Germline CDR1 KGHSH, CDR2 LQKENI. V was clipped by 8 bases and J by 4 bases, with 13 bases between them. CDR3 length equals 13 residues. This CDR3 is CASLNHLADTQYF. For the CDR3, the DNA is TGTGCCAGCCTTAACCACTTAGCAGATACGCAGTATTTT.

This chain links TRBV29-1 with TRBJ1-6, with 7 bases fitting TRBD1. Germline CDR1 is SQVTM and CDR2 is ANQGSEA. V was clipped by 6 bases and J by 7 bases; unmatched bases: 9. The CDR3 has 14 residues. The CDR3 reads CSVRTDRPNSPLHF. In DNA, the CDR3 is TGCAGCGTCCGAACGGACAGGCCGAATTCACCCCTCCACTTT.

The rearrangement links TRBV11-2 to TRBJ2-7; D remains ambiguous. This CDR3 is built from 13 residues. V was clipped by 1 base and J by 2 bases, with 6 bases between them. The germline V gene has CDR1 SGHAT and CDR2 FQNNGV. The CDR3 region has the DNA TGTGCCAGCAGCTTAGCCTCTCCCTACGAGCAGTACTTC. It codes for CASSLASPYEQYF.

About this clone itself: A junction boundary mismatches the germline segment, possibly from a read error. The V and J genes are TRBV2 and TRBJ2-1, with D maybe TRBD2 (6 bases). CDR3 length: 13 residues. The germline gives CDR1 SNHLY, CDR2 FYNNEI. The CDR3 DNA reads TGTGCCAGCAGTGAGACTTTGGCGGGGTGGATAGTCTTC. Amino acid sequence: CASSETLAGWIVF.

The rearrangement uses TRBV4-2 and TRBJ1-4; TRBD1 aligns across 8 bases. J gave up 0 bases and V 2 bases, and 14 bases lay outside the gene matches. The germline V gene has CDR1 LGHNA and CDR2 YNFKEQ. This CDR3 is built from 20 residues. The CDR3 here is CASSQPSGQGYTTTNEKLFF. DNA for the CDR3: TGTGCCAGCAGCCAACCCTCTGGACAGGGATACACCACAACTAATGAAAAACTGTTTTTT.

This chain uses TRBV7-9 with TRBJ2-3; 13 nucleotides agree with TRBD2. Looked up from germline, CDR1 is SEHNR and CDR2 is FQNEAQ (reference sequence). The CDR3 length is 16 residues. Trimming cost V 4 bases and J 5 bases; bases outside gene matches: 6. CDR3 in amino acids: CASSSQLAGGVDTQYF. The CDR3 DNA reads TGTGCCAGCAGCTCTCAACTAGCGGGAGGGGTAGATACGCAGTATTTT.

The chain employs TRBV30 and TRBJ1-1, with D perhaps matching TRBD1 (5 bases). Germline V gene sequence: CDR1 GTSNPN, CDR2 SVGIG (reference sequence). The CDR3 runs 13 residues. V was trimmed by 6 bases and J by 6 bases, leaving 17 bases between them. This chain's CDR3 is CACKSQGNSEAFF. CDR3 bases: TGTGCCTGCAAAAGCCAGGGTAACTCTGAAGCTTTCTTT.

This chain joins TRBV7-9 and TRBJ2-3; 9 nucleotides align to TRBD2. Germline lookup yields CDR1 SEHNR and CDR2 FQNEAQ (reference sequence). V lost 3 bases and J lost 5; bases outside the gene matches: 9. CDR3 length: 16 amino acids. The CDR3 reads CASSFGLAGWGDTQYF. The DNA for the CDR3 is TGTGCCAGCAGCTTTGGGCTAGCGGGGTGGGGAGATACGCAGTATTTT.

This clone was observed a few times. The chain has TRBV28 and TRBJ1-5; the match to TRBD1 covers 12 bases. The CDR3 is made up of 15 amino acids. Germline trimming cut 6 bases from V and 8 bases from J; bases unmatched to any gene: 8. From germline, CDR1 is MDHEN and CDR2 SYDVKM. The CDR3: CASSTWGQGAKPQHF. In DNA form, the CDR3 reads TGTGCCAGCAGCACGTGGGGACAGGGGGCTAAGCCCCAGCATTTT. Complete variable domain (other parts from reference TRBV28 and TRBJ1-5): DVKVTQSSRYLVKRTGEKVFLECVQDMDHENMFWYRQDPGLGLRLIYFSYDVKMKEKGDIPEGYSVSREKKERFSLILESASTNQTSMYLCASSTWGQGAKPQHFGDGTRLSIL.

The CDR3 here is CASSRTSGKGLHEQFF. CDR3 sequence (DNA): TGCGCCAGCAGCCGGACTAGCGGGAAAGGTTTACATGAGCAGTTCTTC. The V gene is TRBV10-1, the J gene TRBJ2-1; the match to TRBD2 covers 12 bases. CDR1 WNHNN and CDR2 SYGVQD come from the germline V gene (reference sequence). J lost 8 bases, V lost 6 bases, and 11 bases had no gene match. The CDR3 contains 16 residues.